This T cell receptor (beta chain) emerged from a study of blood T cell repertoires in COVID-19. Methods used by the authors: Scientists estimated how many nucleated cells there were by amplifying reference gene primers. The protocol was immunoSEQ multiplex PCR, while the TCRdb copy is restricted to in-frame clones and leaves out a portion. Clone size and V and J calls were adopted from that table, with D and trimming inferred from the DNA. The table lists approximately 200,000 clones, 84% of them singletons, with 2% to 2.5% in the top ten. Sequencing was done on a sample of peripheral blood. The receptor was isolated from a woman between 55 and 75 years old with acute or convalescent COVID-19.

CDR3 sequence reads: CASSRLAGGQETQYF. For the CDR3, the DNA is TGTGCCAGCAGCCGTCTAGCGGGGGGACAAGAGACCCAGTACTTC. This chain uses TRBV5-6 with TRBJ2-5; TRBD2 agrees at 11 bases. CDR1 and CDR2 from the germline V gene are SGHDT and YYEEEE. There are 15 residues in the CDR3. Germline trimming cut 4 bases from V and 2 bases from J; bases unmatched to any gene: 4.